This T cell receptor delta chain was recorded in a study of γδ T cells in repeated Plasmodium falciparum infection. Study-level background: The natural-infection arm compared Malian children under seasonal malaria with matched Australian children. Study-wide results and caveats: Vgamma9/Vdelta2+ T cells showed a stable polyclonal repertoire with shared TCRgamma sequences. Compared with Australian children, Malian Vdelta2-negative repertoires seemed more clonal, less diverse, less shared.

This clone was seen a few times. Antigen: not known. It differs at one base from a far larger clone, so likely a read error. The sample holds other DNA sequences that translate to the same CDR3. TCRdb made new clone calls on the multiplex PCR reads using CATT. The sample holds tens of thousands of delta-chain clones, 1.4% seen once. Vgamma9/Vdelta2+ and Vdelta2-negative gammadelta T cells were flow-sorted from PBMC for bulk sequencing. V dropped 0 bases and J dropped 5; count of bases not matched to a gene: 9. The CDR3 contains 17 residues. Germline V gene sequence: CDR1 GEAIGNYY, CDR2 EKD. Material: gamma-delta T cells from blood. The chain couples TRDV2 to TRDJ1; 12 positions match TRDD3. The J gene was not available in TCRdb and was assigned here by matching the DNA to germline segments. This TCR came from a pool of human donors (malaria-infected and uninfected, not separated). Written as DNA, the CDR3 is TGTGCCTGTGACACCGGCTACTGGGGGATACAACCTGATAAACTCATCTTT. Translation: CACDTGYWGIQPDKLIF.